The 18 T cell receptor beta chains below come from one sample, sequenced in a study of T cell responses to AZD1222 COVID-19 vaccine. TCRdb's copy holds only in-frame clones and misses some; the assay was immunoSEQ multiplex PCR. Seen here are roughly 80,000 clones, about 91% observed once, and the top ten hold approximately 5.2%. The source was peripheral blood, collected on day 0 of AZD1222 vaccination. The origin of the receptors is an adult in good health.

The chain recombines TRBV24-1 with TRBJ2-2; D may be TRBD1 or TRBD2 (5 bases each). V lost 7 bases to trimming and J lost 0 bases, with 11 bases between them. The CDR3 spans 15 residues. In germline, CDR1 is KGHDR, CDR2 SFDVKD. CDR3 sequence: CATSGVQANTGELFF. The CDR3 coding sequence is TGTGCCACCAGCGGGGTACAGGCGAACACCGGGGAGCTGTTTTTT.

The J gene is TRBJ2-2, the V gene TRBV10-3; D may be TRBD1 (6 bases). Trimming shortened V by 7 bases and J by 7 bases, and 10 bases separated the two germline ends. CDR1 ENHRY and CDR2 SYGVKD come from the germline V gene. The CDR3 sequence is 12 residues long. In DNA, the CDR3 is TGTGCCATCAAGGGGGTCTACGGGGAGCTGTTTTTT. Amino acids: CAIKGVYGELFF.

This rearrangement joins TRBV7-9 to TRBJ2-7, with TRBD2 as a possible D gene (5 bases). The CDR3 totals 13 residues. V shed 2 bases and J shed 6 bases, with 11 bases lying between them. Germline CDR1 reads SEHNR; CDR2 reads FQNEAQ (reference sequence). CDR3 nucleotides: TGTGCCAGCAGCTTAAGCCGGGATGGCGAGCAGTACTTC. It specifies CASSLSRDGEQYF.

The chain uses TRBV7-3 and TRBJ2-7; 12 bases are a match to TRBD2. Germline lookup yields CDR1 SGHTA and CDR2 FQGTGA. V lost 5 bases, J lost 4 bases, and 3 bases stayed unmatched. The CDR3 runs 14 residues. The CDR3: CASSPGTSGYEQYF. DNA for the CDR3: TGTGCCAGCAGCCCAGGGACTAGCGGGTACGAGCAGTACTTC.

CDR3 DNA: TGTGCCATCAGTGCCGGGGGTCGGCAGCCCCAGCATTTT. This codes for CAISAGGRQPQHF. The chain is built from TRBV10-3 and TRBJ1-5, with D maybe TRBD1 (5 bases). This CDR3 comprises 13 residues. Trimming pared 4 bases from V and 7 bases from J, leaving 11 bases between. CDR1 is ENHRY, CDR2 SYGVKD, per germline.

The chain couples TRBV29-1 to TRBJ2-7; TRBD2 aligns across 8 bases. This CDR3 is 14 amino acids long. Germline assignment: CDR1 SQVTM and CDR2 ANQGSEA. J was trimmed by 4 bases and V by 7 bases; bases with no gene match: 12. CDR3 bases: TGCAGCGCAACTAAGGGACTAGGAGGATACGAGCAGTACTTC. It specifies CSATKGLGGYEQYF.

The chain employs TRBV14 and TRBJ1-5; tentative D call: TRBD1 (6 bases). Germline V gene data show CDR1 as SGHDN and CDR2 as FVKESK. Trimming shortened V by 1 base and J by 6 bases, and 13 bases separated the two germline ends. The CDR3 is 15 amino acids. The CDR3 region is CASSQGRGVAQPQHF. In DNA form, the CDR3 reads TGTGCCAGCAGCCAAGGTAGGGGGGTCGCTCAGCCCCAGCATTTT.

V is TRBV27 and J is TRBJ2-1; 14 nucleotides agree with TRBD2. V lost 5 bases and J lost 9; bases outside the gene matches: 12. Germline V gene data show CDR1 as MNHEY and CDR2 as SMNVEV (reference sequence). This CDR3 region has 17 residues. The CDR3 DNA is TGTGCCAGCAGTCCGATCTACGGGACTAGCGGGAGTCGTGAGCAGTTCTTC. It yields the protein CASSPIYGTSGSREQFF.

CDR3 in DNA: TGTGCCAGCGGACAGGGTGGCGAGCAGTACTTC. As protein: CASGQGGEQYF. V is TRBV6-5 and J is TRBJ2-7, with 8 bases identical to TRBD1. The germline V gene has CDR1 MNHEY and CDR2 SVGAGI. V shed 8 bases, J shed 6 bases, and the junction held 3 bases outside the gene matches. This CDR3 has 11 amino acids.

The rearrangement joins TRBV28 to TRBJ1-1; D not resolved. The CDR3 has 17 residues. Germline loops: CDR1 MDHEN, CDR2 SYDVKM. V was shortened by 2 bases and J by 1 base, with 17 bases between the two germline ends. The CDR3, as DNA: TGTGCCAGCAGTTTAGCTTTTGGGAGACACCAGAACACTGAAGCTTTCTTT. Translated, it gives CASSLAFGRHQNTEAFF.

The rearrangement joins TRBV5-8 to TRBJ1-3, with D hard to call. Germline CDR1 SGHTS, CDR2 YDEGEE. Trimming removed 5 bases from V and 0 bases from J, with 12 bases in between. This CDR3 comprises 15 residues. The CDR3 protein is CASRFDRYSGNTIYF. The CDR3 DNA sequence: TGTGCCAGCAGATTCGACCGTTACTCTGGAAACACCATATATTTT.

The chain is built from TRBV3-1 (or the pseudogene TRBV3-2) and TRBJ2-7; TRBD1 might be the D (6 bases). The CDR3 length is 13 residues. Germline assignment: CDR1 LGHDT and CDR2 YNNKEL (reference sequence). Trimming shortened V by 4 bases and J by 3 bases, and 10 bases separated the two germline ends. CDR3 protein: CASSPPGVYEQYF. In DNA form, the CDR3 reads TGTGCCAGCAGCCCCCCAGGGGTCTACGAGCAGTACTTC.

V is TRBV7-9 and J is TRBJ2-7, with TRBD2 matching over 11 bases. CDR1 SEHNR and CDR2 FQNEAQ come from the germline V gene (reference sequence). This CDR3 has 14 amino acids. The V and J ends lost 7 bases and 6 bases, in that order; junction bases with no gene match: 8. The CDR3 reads CASTRTSGWGEQYF. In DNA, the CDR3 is TGTGCCAGCACCCGGACTAGCGGGTGGGGCGAGCAGTACTTC.

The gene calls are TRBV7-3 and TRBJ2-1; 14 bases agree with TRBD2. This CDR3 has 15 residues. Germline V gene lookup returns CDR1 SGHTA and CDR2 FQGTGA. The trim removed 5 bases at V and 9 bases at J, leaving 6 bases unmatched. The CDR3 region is CASSAGLAGEGEQFF. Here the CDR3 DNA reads TGTGCCAGCAGCGCGGGACTAGCGGGAGAGGGTGAGCAGTTCTTC.

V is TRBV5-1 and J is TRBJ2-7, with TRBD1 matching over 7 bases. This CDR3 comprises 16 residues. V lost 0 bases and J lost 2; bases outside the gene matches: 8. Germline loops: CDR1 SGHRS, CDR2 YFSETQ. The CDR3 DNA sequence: TGCGCCAGCAGCTTGGCCCGGGACACAGGGGCCTACGAGCAGTACTTC. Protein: CASSLARDTGAYEQYF.

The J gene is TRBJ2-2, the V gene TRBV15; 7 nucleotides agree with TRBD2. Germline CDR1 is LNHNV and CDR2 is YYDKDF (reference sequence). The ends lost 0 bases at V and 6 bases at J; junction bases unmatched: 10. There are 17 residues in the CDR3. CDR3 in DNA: TGTGCCACCAGCAGAGAGCGGCTAGCGGTTCGGTCCGGGGAGCTGTTTTTT. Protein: CATSRERLAVRSGELFF.

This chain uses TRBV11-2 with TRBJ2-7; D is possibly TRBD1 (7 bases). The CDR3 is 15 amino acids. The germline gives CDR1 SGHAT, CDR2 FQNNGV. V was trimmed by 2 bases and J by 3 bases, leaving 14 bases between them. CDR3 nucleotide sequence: TGTGCCAGCAGCTTAATTGGGGGGACAGACTACGAGCAGTACTTC. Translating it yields CASSLIGGTDYEQYF. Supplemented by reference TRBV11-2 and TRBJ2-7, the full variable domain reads EAGVAQSPRYKIIEKRQSVAFWCNPISGHATLYWYQQILGQGPKLLIQFQNNGVVDDSQLPKDRFSAERLKGVDSTLKIQPAKLEDSAVYLCASSLIGGTDYEQYFGPGTRLTVT.

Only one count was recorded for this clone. CDR3 sequence: CASEEGAVRTDTQYF. For the CDR3, the DNA is TGTGCCAGCGAAGAGGGGGCAGTAAGGACAGATACGCAGTATTTT. This chain links TRBV18 with TRBJ2-3; 7 bases line up with TRBD1. V was clipped by 8 bases and J by 3 bases; unmatched bases: 11. This CDR3 comprises 15 residues. Germline values: CDR1 KGHSH, CDR2 LQKENI.